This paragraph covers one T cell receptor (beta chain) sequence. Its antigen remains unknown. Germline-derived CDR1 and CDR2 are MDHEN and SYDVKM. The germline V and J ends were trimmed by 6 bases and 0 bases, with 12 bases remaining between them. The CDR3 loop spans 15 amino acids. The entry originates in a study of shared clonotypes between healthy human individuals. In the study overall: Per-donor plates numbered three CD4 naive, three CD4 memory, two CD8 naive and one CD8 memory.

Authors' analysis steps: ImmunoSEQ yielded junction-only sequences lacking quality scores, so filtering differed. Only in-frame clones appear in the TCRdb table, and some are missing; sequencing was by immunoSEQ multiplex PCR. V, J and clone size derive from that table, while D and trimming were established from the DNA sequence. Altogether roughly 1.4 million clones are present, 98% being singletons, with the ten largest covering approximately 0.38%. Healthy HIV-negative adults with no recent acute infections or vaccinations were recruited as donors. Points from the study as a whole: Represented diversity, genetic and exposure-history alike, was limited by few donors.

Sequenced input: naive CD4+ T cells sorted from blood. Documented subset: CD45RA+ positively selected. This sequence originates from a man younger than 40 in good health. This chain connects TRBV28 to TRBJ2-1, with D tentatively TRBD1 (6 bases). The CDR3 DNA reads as TGTGCCAGCAGCTTGGGACACCGCTCCTACAATGAGCAGTTCTTC. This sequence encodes CASSLGHRSYNEQFF.